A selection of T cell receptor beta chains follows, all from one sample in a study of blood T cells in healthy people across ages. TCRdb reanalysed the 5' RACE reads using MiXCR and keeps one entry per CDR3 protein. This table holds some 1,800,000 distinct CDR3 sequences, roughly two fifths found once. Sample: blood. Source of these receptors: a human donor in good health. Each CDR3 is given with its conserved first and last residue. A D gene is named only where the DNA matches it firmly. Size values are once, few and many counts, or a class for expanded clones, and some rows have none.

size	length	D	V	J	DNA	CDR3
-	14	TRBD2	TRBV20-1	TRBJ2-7	TGCAGTGCGGAACTAGCGGGGAGCCCCTACGAGCAGTACTTC	CSAELAGSPYEQYF
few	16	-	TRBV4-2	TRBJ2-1	TGTGCCAGCAGCCAAGATCCGGGGGTTGTCTACAATGAGCAGTTCTTC	CASSQDPGVVYNEQFF
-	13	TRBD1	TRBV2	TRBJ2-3	TGTGCCACAAGGACAGGGGGCAGAGATACGCAGTATTTT	CATRTGGRDTQYF
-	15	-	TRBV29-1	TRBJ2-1	TGCAGCGTTGAAGTTGGCAAGACTAGGATCGATGAGCAGTTCTTC	CSVEVGKTRIDEQFF
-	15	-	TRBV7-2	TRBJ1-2	TGTGCCAGCAGCTTAGGGGCCCTCGGGGACTATGGCTACACCTTC	CASSLGALGDYGYTF
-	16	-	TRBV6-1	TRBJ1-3	TGTGCCAGCAGCGAATACAGGGAAGCAACTGGAAACACCATATATTTT	CASSEYREATGNTIYF
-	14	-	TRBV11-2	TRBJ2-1	TGTGCCAGCAGCCTTAACACAGGACACAATGAGCAGTTCTTC	CASSLNTGHNEQFF
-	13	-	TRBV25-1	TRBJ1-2	TGTGCCAGCAGTGCAGGGCTATCGCGCGGCTACACCTTC	CASSAGLSRGYTF
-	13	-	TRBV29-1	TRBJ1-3	TGCAGCGTTATGATTTACTCTGGAAACACCATATATTTT	CSVMIYSGNTIYF
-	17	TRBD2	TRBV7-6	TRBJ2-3	TGTGCCAGCAGCTTAGAAGCGGGGGACCCGCCCACAGATACGCAGTATTTT	CASSLEAGDPPTDTQYF
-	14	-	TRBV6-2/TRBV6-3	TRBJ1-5	TGTGCCAGCAGTTACACAGGGAATTTACAGCCCCAGCATTTT	CASSYTGNLQPQHF
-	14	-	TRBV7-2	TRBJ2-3	TGTGCCAGCAGCCCCGAGACTAGGGAAGATACGCAGTATTTT	CASSPETREDTQYF
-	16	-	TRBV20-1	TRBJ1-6	TGCAGTGCTAGAGAGATAGGGAGATCCTATAATTCACCCCTCCACTTT	CSAREIGRSYNSPLHF
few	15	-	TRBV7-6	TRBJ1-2	TGTGCCAGCAGCCACGAGGGGGACCTCCGTTATGGCTACACCTTC	CASSHEGDLRYGYTF
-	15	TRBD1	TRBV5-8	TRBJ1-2	TGTGCCAGCAGCCAATACCAGGGGGGAAACTATGGCTACACCTTC	CASSQYQGGNYGYTF
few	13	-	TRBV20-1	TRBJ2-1	TGCAGTGCTAGAGATTCCCGTTACAATGAGCAGTTCTTC	CSARDSRYNEQFF
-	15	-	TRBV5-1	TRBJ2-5	TGCGCCAGCAGCTTGTTTGCAGGGTCCAAGGGGGAGCAGTACTTC	CASSLFAGSKGEQYF
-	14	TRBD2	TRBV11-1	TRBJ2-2	TGTGCCAGCAGCGGTACGGGGGGGAGCGGGGAGCTGTTTTTT	CASSGTGGSGELFF